A single sample gave rise to the 24 T cell receptor beta chains below, sequenced in a study of blood T cell repertoires in COVID-19. Libraries were prepared by immunoSEQ multiplex PCR; TCRdb keeps only in-frame clonotypes and omits some of them. Of around 290,000 clones listed, more than 70% are singletons. Source material: peripheral blood. All receptors derive from a woman aged 50 to 60 who had recovered from COVID-19.

The rearrangement uses TRBV11-2 and TRBJ1-1; D unclear. The germline V gene has CDR1 SGHAT and CDR2 FQNNGV. This CDR3 comprises 14 residues. V dropped 3 bases and J dropped 1 base, with 9 bases sitting between them. This chain's CDR3 is CASSFAHPNTEAFF. CDR3 nucleotide sequence: TGTGCCAGCAGCTTCGCACACCCGAACACTGAAGCTTTCTTT.

The chain couples TRBV6-5 to TRBJ1-3; D perhaps matches TRBD1 (6 bases). Germline CDR1 reads MNHEY; CDR2 reads SVGAGI. The CDR3 covers 13 residues. The CDR3 sequence: CATNGGPGNTIYF. DNA of the CDR3: TGTGCTACTAACGGGGGGCCTGGAAACACCATATATTTT.

This clone was seen a single time. This chain connects TRBV12-2 to TRBJ2-5; whether TRBD2, the table's D call, matches the DNA was not checked. TRBV12-2 is tagged as a pseudogene. This CDR3 is 17 amino acids long. The CDR3 spells CASRLGLLAGRRETQYF. CDR3 nucleotide sequence: TGTGCAAGTCGCTTAGGCCTCTTAGCGGGGCGACGGGAGACCCAGTACTTC.

This chain uses TRBV19 with TRBJ2-7, with TRBD1 as a possible D gene (5 bases). The germline V gene encodes CDR1 LNHDA and CDR2 SQIVND (reference sequence). The germline V and J ends were trimmed by 4 bases and 5 bases, with 12 bases remaining between them. The CDR3 has 13 residues. CDR3 sequence reads: CASSTVVGHEQYF. CDR3 sequence (DNA): TGTGCCAGTAGTACGGTGGTGGGGCACGAGCAGTACTTC.

This clone was counted once. The CDR3 sequence: CASSPRGKDTEAFF. The CDR3 region has the DNA TGTGCCAGCAGCCCCCGGGGGAAGGACACTGAAGCTTTCTTT. The V and J genes are TRBV6-6 and TRBJ1-1, with D perhaps TRBD1 (5 bases). Trimming left V 6 bases short and J 3 bases short, with 14 bases between. This CDR3 comprises 14 residues. CDR1 is MNHNY, CDR2 SVGAGI, per germline (reference sequence).

The chain uses TRBV28 and TRBJ2-7; the D gene is possibly TRBD1 (7 bases). V shed 4 bases and J shed 4 bases, with 11 bases lying between them. Germline V gene sequence: CDR1 MDHEN, CDR2 SYDVKM. This CDR3 spans 13 amino acids. CDR3 DNA sequence: TGTGCCAGCAGTTCTTCAGGGGGGTACGAGCAGTACTTC. Translation: CASSSSGGYEQYF.

This clone was recorded only once. The rearrangement joins TRBV7-8 to TRBJ2-7; TRBD1 agrees at 7 bases. The germline V gene encodes CDR1 SGHVS and CDR2 FQNEAQ. V was clipped by 0 bases and J by 1 base; unmatched bases: 9. The CDR3 has 17 residues. Here the CDR3 DNA reads TGTGCCAGCAGCTTAGCTTTTCCGGGACAGAGATCCTACGAGCAGTACTTC. This gives the protein CASSLAFPGQRSYEQYF.

The rearrangement links TRBV4-3 to TRBJ2-6; possibly TRBD1 for D (6 bases). The germline V gene encodes CDR1 LGHNA and CDR2 YSLEER. V lost 0 bases, J lost 1 base, and 10 bases lay in between. This CDR3 spans 17 amino acids. CDR3 sequence reads: CASSQDTRGSGANVLTF. As DNA, the CDR3 is TGCGCCAGCAGCCAAGATACCAGGGGATCTGGGGCCAACGTCCTGACTTTC.

J is TRBJ2-3 and V is TRBV24-1; no clear D. The V and J ends lost 9 bases and 0 bases respectively, with 6 bases between them. Germline V lookup: CDR1 KGHDR, CDR2 SFDVKD. This CDR3 region has 12 residues. The CDR3 spells CATSSSTDTQYF. CDR3 coding DNA: TGTGCCACCTCATCAAGCACAGATACGCAGTATTTT.

V and J are TRBV7-2 and TRBJ2-5, with D unresolved. V was trimmed by 5 bases and J by 2 bases, leaving 9 bases between them. CDR1 SGHTA and CDR2 FQGNSA come from the germline V gene. The CDR3 runs to 13 residues. CDR3 protein: CASSPTRQETQYF. The CDR3, as DNA: TGTGCCAGCAGCCCGACACGGCAAGAGACCCAGTACTTC.

The chain is built from TRBV15 and TRBJ2-1, with 8 positions matching TRBD2. Germline V lookup: CDR1 LNHNV, CDR2 YYDKDF (reference sequence). V dropped 5 bases and J dropped 9; count of bases not matched to a gene: 12. This CDR3 is 15 amino acids long. The CDR3 coding sequence is TGTGCCACCAGCCGGGGGCGGGGGGAGAGTGTTGAGCAGTTCTTC. Its translation: CATSRGRGESVEQFF.

The chain joins TRBV30 to TRBJ1-2; D may be TRBD1 (5 bases). CDR1 is GTSNPN and CDR2 is SVGIG in the germline V gene (reference sequence). This CDR3 contains 12 residues. V was shortened by 4 bases and J by 9 bases, with 15 bases between the two germline ends. The CDR3 reads CAWNSGAGSYTF. The CDR3 DNA follows: TGTGCCTGGAACTCCGGGGCGGGGAGCTACACCTTC.

This chain joins TRBV30 and TRBJ2-3, with a tentative D call TRBD2 (7 bases). This CDR3 has 14 amino acids. Deletions cut 1 base from V and 8 bases from J, with 16 bases between. Germline CDR1 is GTSNPN and CDR2 is SVGIG (reference sequence). CDR3 in amino acids: CAWSGGGGRGTQYF. Written as DNA, the CDR3 is TGTGCCTGGAGTGGGGGGGGCGGCCGTGGTACGCAGTATTTT.

This chain joins TRBV2 and TRBJ2-7; 8 nucleotides line up with TRBD2. The junction had 9 bases not matched to a gene; V was cut back by 4 bases and J by 4 bases. Germline CDR1 reads SNHLY; CDR2 reads FYNNEI. CDR3 length equals 15 residues. CDR3 in DNA: TGTGCCAGCAGTGGGGCCGCGGGGGGCCCGTACGAGCAGTACTTC. Translation gives CASSGAAGGPYEQYF.

The chain employs TRBV28 and TRBJ2-5; 10 positions match TRBD2. Looked up from germline, CDR1 is MDHEN and CDR2 is SYDVKM. V trimming: 4 bases; J trimming: 1 base; junction bases outside the gene matches: 9. The CDR3 consists of 17 residues. The CDR3 loop reads CASSSFRASGGQETQYF. In DNA form, the CDR3 reads TGTGCCAGCAGTTCCTTCAGGGCTAGCGGGGGCCAAGAGACCCAGTACTTC.

The CDR3 here is CSVAGPEQYF. The CDR3 DNA is TGCAGCGTCGCAGGGCCCGAGCAGTACTTC. V and J are TRBV29-1 and TRBJ2-7; the D gene is possibly TRBD1 (5 bases). The CDR3 consists of 10 residues. Germline CDR1 and CDR2: SQVTM and ANQGSEA. Trimming removed 6 bases from V and 6 bases from J, with 9 bases in between.

The chain couples TRBV24-1 to TRBJ2-2; D perhaps matches TRBD1 (7 bases). This CDR3 is built from 14 residues. Germline values: CDR1 KGHDR, CDR2 SFDVKD. V lost 5 bases and J lost 4, with 10 bases in between. CDR3 loop: CATSGQGGTGELFF. The DNA of the CDR3 is TGTGCCACCAGTGGCCAGGGGGGCACCGGGGAGCTGTTTTTT.

The chain joins TRBV11-1 to TRBJ2-1; D is undetermined. Trimming removed 1 base at V and 5 bases at J, with 6 bases between. This CDR3 contains 13 residues. Germline V CDR1 and CDR2: SGHAT, FQDESV (reference sequence). This CDR3 reads CASSLVPNNEQFF. The CDR3 DNA reads TGTGCCAGCAGCTTAGTTCCCAACAATGAGCAGTTCTTC.

This chain uses TRBV7-3 with TRBJ2-7, with TRBD2 matching 7 bases. Germline CDR1 and CDR2: SGHTA and FQGTGA. The J segment lost 3 bases and the V segment lost 6 bases, leaving 11 bases of the junction unmatched. The CDR3 is made up of 15 amino acids. CDR3: CASSAGVGGSYEQYF. DNA of the CDR3: TGTGCCAGCAGTGCCGGGGTGGGAGGGAGCTACGAGCAGTACTTC.

This chain links TRBV6-2 or TRBV6-3 with TRBJ1-6; the match to TRBD1 covers 7 bases. The CDR3 consists of 15 residues. Trimming at V came to 2 bases and at J to 9 bases, leaving 7 bases not matched to a gene. The germline CDR1 and CDR2 sequences are MNHEY and SVGEGT. CDR3 sequence reads: CASSYGIPGGSPLHF. CDR3 nucleotide sequence: TGTGCCAGCAGTTACGGGATCCCAGGGGGTTCACCCCTCCACTTT.

J is TRBJ2-5 and V is TRBV18, with D possibly matching TRBD1 (5 bases). Per germline, CDR1 KGHSH and CDR2 LQKENI. The CDR3 is 13 residues long. V was cut by 6 bases and J by 2 bases, with 10 bases left in between. The CDR3 nucleotides read TGTGCCAGCTCGGGTGACAGACAAGAGACCCAGTACTTC. Translated, it gives CASSGDRQETQYF.

The chain is built from TRBV20-1 and TRBJ2-7; 8 bases are a match to TRBD1. The CDR3 has 15 residues. Trimming at V came to 3 bases and at J to 0 bases, leaving 7 bases not matched to a gene. The V gene's germline CDR1 is DFQATT and CDR2 SNEGSKA (reference sequence). The CDR3 DNA reads TGCAGTGCTAGTTCCGGGACAGGCTACTCCTACGAGCAGTACTTC. Residues: CSASSGTGYSYEQYF.

Only one count was recorded for this clone. The chain combines TRBV2 with TRBJ1-2; 7 bases are shared with TRBD1. Losses at the gene ends were 6 bases for V and 4 bases for J; bases not matched to a gene: 8. There are 14 residues in the CDR3. Germline V gene data show CDR1 as SNHLY and CDR2 as FYNNEI. The CDR3 protein is CASRGTVSLYGYTF. Here the CDR3 DNA reads TGTGCCAGCAGGGGGACAGTAAGCCTCTATGGCTACACCTTC.

The chain is built from TRBV7-2 and TRBJ2-1; TRBD1 aligns across 7 bases. V gave up 6 bases and J gave up 5 bases; unmatched junction bases: 7. The CDR3 runs 14 residues. Germline CDR1 and CDR2: SGHTA and FQGNSA. The CDR3 DNA follows: TGTGCCAGCAGGCCAGGGGGATTTGACAATGAGCAGTTCTTC. It is translated as CASRPGGFDNEQFF.